The clone carrying this T cell receptor beta chain occurred once. Its matching antigen is unknown. Clones were sequenced by immunoSEQ multiplex PCR, and TCRdb holds only the in-frame ones, with some missing. The table includes 100,000 to 150,000 clones, approximately 95% detected once. Donors came from a validation cohort of over a hundred subjects, distinct from the first 666-subject cohort. The data stem from a study of cytomegalovirus exposure and HLA in healthy donors. Study-wide results and limits: Researchers catalogued under 200 TCR beta chains as cytomegalovirus-associated. Usually a TCR sequence was rare, but some public TCRs were found in many donors. A subsequent analysis found that TCR clusters from the first cohort also tended to co-occur in the 90 to 150 validation repertoires, with approximately 94% of cluster scores above 0.

Trimming removed 5 bases at V and 4 bases at J, with 3 bases between. CDR3 length: 11 residues. The germline V gene encodes CDR1 MGHDK and CDR2 SYGVNS. The sample consisted of PBMCs. The TCR comes from a man in his late teens or twenties in good health and CMV-seronegative. The chain couples TRBV25-1 to TRBJ2-1, with D unresolved. The CDR3 reads CASSLYNEQFF. The CDR3 DNA reads as TGTGCCAGCAGTCTGTACAATGAGCAGTTCTTC.